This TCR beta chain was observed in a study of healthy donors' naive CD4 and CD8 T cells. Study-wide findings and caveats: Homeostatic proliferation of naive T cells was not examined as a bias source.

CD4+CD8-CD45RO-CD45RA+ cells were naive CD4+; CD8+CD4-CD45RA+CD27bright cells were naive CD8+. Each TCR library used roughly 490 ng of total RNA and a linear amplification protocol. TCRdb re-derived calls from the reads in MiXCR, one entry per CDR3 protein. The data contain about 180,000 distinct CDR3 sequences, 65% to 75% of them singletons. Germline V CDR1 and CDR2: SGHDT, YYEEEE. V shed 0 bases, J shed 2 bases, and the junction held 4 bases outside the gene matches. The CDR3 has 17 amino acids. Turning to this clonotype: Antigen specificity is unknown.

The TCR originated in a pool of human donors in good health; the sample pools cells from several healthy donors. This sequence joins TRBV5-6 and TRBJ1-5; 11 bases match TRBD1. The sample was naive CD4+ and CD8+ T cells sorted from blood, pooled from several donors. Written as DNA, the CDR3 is TGTGCCAGCAGCTTGGGGACAGGGGGCGCGGGCAATCAGCCCCAGCATTTT. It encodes CASSLGTGGAGNQPQHF.